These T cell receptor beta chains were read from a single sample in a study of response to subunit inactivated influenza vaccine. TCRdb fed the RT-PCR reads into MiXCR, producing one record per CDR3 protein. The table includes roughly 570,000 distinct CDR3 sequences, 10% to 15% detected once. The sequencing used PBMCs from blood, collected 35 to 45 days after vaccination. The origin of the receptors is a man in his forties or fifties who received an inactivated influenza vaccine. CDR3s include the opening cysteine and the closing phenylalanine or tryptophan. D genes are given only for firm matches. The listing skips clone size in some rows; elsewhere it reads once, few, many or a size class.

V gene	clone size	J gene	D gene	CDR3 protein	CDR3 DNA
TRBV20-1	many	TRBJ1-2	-	CSASLQGDPYGYTF	TGCAGTGCTAGTCTTCAAGGGGATCCCTATGGCTACACCTTC
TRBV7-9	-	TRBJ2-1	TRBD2	CASSQAGGFEQFF	TGTGCCAGCAGCCAAGCGGGGGGGTTTGAGCAGTTCTTC
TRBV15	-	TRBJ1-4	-	CATSRDPRGEKLFF	TGTGCCACCAGCAGAGATCCTCGGGGCGAAAAACTGTTTTTT
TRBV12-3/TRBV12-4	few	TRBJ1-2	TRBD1	CASSLRDRGLYGYTF	TGTGCCAGCAGTTTACGGGACAGGGGGCTGTATGGCTACACCTTC
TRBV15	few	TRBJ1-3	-	CATSPSGNTIYF	TGTGCCACCTCCCCAAGTGGAAACACCATATATTTT
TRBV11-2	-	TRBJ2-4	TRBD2	CASSLGASGANIQYF	TGTGCCAGCAGCTTGGGGGCTAGCGGGGCCAACATTCAGTACTTC
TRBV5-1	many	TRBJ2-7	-	CASSEAYEQYF	TGCGCCAGCAGCGAAGCCTACGAGCAGTACTTC
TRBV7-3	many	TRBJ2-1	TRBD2	CASSLVGGRGPNEQFF	TGTGCCAGCAGCTTAGTGGGCGGGAGAGGGCCAAATGAGCAGTTCTTC
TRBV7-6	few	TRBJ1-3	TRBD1	CASSLGGTGSNTIYF	TGTGCCAGCAGCTTAGGGGGGACAGGCTCGAACACCATATATTTT
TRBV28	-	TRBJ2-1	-	CASSACTYGSRAINEQFF	TGTGCCAGCAGCGCGTGTACTTACGGGAGTAGGGCCATCAATGAGCAGTTCTTC
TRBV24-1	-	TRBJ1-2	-	CATSPGTHDGYTF	TGTGCCACCAGCCCGGGGACGCATGATGGCTACACCTTC
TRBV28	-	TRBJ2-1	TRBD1	CASSLPGQGDEQFF	TGTGCCAGCAGTTTACCGGGACAGGGTGATGAGCAGTTCTTC
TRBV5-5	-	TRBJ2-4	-	CASSWAPLAGNIQYF	TGTGCCAGCAGCTGGGCTCCCCTCGCGGGAAACATTCAGTACTTC
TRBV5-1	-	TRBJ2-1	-	CASSFMVVASYNEQFF	TGCGCCAGCAGCTTTATGGTGGTAGCCAGCTACAATGAGCAGTTCTTC